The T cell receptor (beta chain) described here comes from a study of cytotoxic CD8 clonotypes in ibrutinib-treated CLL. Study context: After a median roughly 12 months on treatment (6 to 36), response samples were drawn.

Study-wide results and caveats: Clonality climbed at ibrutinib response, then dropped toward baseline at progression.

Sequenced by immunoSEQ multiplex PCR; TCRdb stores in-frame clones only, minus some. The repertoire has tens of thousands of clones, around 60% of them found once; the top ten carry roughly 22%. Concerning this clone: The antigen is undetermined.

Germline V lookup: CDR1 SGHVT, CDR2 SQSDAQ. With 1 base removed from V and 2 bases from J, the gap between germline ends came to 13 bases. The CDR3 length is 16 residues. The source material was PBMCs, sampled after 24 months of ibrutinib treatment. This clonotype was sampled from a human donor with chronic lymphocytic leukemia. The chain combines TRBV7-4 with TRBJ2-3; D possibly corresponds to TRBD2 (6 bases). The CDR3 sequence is CASSLVASGVTDTQYF. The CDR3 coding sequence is TGTGCCAGCAGCTTAGTGGCGTCGGGAGTCACAGATACGCAGTATTTT. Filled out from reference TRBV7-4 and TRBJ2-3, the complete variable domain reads GAGVSQSPRYKVAKRGRDVALRCDSISGHVTLYWYRQTLGQGSEVLTYSQSDAQRDKSGRPSGRFSAERPERSVSTLKIQRTEQGDSAVYLCASSLVASGVTDTQYFGPGTRLTVL.